A selection of T cell receptor beta chains follows, all from one sample in a study of cytomegalovirus exposure and HLA in healthy donors. The repertoire was sequenced with immunoSEQ multiplex PCR; TCRdb's copy has only in-frame clones and lacks some. This table holds 120,000 or so clones, 80% found once. The specimen was PBMCs. These TCRs come from a human donor in good health. Each CDR3 is given without its conserved first and last residue. Fields, in order: V gene, J gene, CDR3 protein.

v_call: TRBV28
j_call: TRBJ2-7
cdr3_aa: ASSTPGTGLHEQY

v_call: TRBV2
j_call: TRBJ2-1
cdr3_aa: ASSPPTGYEQF

v_call: TRBV6-6
j_call: TRBJ2-2
cdr3_aa: ASSREGRITGELF

v_call: TRBV5-4
j_call: TRBJ1-5
cdr3_aa: ASSQQGEPQH

v_call: TRBV6-6
j_call: TRBJ1-6
cdr3_aa: ASSYLAGGSPLH

v_call: TRBV6-1
j_call: TRBJ1-1
cdr3_aa: ASSEEGENTEAF

v_call: TRBV7-9
j_call: TRBJ2-2
cdr3_aa: ASSSPETEGWISGELF

v_call: TRBV7-9
j_call: TRBJ2-1
cdr3_aa: ASSYSGTGGNEQF

v_call: TRBV15
j_call: TRBJ2-1
cdr3_aa: ATSRDVLGGDYNEQF

v_call: TRBV4-1
j_call: TRBJ2-1
cdr3_aa: ASRGSGARNEQF

v_call: TRBV5-1
j_call: TRBJ2-2
cdr3_aa: ASSSQRGGLDPGELF

v_call: TRBV4-1
j_call: TRBJ2-1
cdr3_aa: ASSQEARYNEQF

v_call: TRBV25-1
j_call: TRBJ1-2
cdr3_aa: ASTGSVSGGYT

v_call: TRBV5-4
j_call: TRBJ2-7
cdr3_aa: ASSTDGGWGDYEQY

v_call: TRBV15
j_call: TRBJ2-2
cdr3_aa: ATSRPTAGDITGELF

v_call: TRBV2
j_call: TRBJ1-4
cdr3_aa: ASDRSRNEKLF

v_call: TRBV7-8
j_call: TRBJ2-2
cdr3_aa: ASSFSLRTSGTGELF

v_call: TRBV7-2
j_call: TRBJ1-5
cdr3_aa: ASSANGGGNQPQH

v_call: TRBV4-1
j_call: TRBJ2-5
cdr3_aa: ASSQDLETQY

v_call: TRBV5-4
j_call: TRBJ1-2
cdr3_aa: ASSGGPTTSYGYT

v_call: TRBV2
j_call: .
cdr3_aa: ASSELAGGTYEQY

v_call: TRBV5-1
j_call: TRBJ2-1
cdr3_aa: ASSLVGGDEQF

v_call: TRBV19
j_call: TRBJ1-5
cdr3_aa: ASTGQGGRQPQH

v_call: TRBV2
j_call: TRBJ2-7
cdr3_aa: ASSKLYEQY

v_call: TRBV19
j_call: TRBJ1-5
cdr3_aa: ASSLGRQGNQPQH

v_call: TRBV19
j_call: TRBJ2-2
cdr3_aa: ASSIFRGTSGGLNTGELF